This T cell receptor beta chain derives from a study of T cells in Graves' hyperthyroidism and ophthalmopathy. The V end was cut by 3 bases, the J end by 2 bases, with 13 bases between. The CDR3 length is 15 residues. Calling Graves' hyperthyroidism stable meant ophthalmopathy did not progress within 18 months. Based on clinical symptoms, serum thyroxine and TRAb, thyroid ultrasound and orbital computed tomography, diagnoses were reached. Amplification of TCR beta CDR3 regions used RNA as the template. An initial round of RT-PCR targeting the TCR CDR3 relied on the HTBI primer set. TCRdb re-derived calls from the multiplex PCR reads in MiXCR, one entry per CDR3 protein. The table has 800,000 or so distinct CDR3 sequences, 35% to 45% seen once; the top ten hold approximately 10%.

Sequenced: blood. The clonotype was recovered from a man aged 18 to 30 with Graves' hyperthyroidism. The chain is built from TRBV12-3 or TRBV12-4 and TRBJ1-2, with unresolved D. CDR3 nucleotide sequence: TGTGCCAGCAGTTTGGTCGGGTTTGCCAACTATGGCTACACCTTC. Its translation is CASSLVGFANYGYTF.